This TCR beta chain was captured by sequencing in a study of T cell responses to AZD1222 COVID-19 vaccine. About the research overall: Second-dose recipients at about 4 or about 12 weeks were treated as one pooled group. General study points: White British donors predominated, females outnumbered males, and clonal diversity was possibly underestimated. At 160-218 and 743-854, vaccine-associated CD4 TCRs were dominant, and they spanned spike. Spike-specific TCR repertoires showed rising breadth and depth after two AZD1222 doses.

Sequencing was performed with immunoSEQ multiplex PCR; in TCRdb, only in-frame clones are kept and a portion is missing. The table shows some 200,000 clones, with 85% to 90% occurring only once. The germline V gene encodes CDR1 SGHRS and CDR2 YFSETQ. There are 15 residues in the CDR3. V shed 4 bases, J shed 2 bases, and the junction held 6 bases outside the gene matches. On this clone itself: Its cognate antigen is unknown.

This clonotype was sampled from an adult in good health. This sequence joins TRBV5-1 and TRBJ1-5, with 7 bases aligning to TRBD1. The sample consisted of peripheral blood, taken on day 0 of AZD1222 vaccination. In nucleotides, the CDR3 is TGCGCCAGCAGCCCCCAAGACAGGGGCAATCAGCCCCAGCATTTT. This encodes CASSPQDRGNQPQHF.